This T cell receptor (beta chain) was sequenced for a study of cytomegalovirus exposure and HLA in healthy donors. The study, taken as a whole, reports: Analysis was carried out at a later point, and it linked a missense DCLRE1C variant to TCR beta V- and J-gene trimming. Accurate prediction of most subjects' HLA-A and HLA-B alleles from TCR beta sequences was reported. For most TCR sequences rarity was the rule, although some public TCRs occurred in many donors. Most TCR beta V segments were productive about 87% or about 30% of the time in an earlier analysis.

Trimming removed 1 base at V and 4 bases at J, with 8 bases between. The CDR3 runs to 14 residues. The germline V gene encodes CDR1 SGHRS and CDR2 YFSETQ. As regards this clone: Its matching antigen is unknown.

The PCR ran on 60 Vbeta and 13 Jbeta primers. Libraries were prepared by immunoSEQ multiplex PCR; TCRdb keeps only in-frame clonotypes and omits some of them. The data contain over 150,000 clones, approximately 80% of them singletons. This receptor was taken from a woman in her 30s in good health and CMV-seropositive. The source material was PBMCs. The chain carries TRBV5-1 and TRBJ1-4, with D unclear. CDR3 nucleotides: TGCGCCAGCAGCTTGTTTGCGGTTAATGAAAAACTGTTTTTT. This codes for CASSLFAVNEKLFF.